Each of the 24 T cell receptor beta chains below was sequenced from the same sample in a study of blood T cell repertoires in COVID-19. Only in-frame clones appear in the TCRdb table, and some are missing; sequencing was by immunoSEQ multiplex PCR. The table lists 350,000 to 450,000 clones, around 92% of them singletons. Sequencing used peripheral blood. These TCRs come from a man aged 40-49 years with acute or convalescent COVID-19.

This clone was counted a single time. The rearrangement joins TRBV28 to TRBJ1-4, with a weak D call TRBD1 (5 bases). The CDR3 is made up of 15 amino acids. V lost 6 bases, J lost 7 bases, and 18 bases lay in between. From germline, CDR1 is MDHEN and CDR2 SYDVKM. This CDR3 reads CASRGWGELGEKLFF. The CDR3 bases are TGTGCCAGCAGGGGGTGGGGGGAGTTGGGTGAAAAACTGTTTTTT.

In nucleotides, the CDR3 is TGTGCCAGCAGCTTCCGCAGGGGGAGCTCCTACAATGAGCAGTTCTTC. Its translation: CASSFRRGSSYNEQFF. The chain combines TRBV5-4 with TRBJ2-1, with 7 bases that match TRBD1. Germline assignment: CDR1 SGHNT and CDR2 YYREEE (reference sequence). With 2 bases clipped from V and 0 bases from J, the junction kept 5 bases outside the gene matches. This CDR3 contains 16 residues.

The V and J genes are TRBV7-9 and TRBJ2-5, with D perhaps matching TRBD2 (6 bases). The V end was cut by 0 bases, the J end by 5 bases, with 13 bases between. Germline CDR1 reads SEHNR; CDR2 reads FQNEAQ (reference sequence). The CDR3 contains 15 residues. CDR3 amino acids: CASSLAGGGFETQYF. The CDR3 region has the DNA TGTGCCAGCAGCTTAGCTGGGGGAGGCTTCGAGACCCAGTACTTC.

This chain links TRBV6-5 with TRBJ1-1; a weak D match, TRBD1 (6 bases). This CDR3 region has 13 residues. Germline-derived CDR1 and CDR2 are MNHEY and SVGAGI. The V and J ends lost 5 bases and 5 bases respectively, with 12 bases between them. CDR3 sequence: CASSPQGWTEAFF. In nucleotides, the CDR3 is TGTGCCAGCAGTCCGCAGGGGTGGACTGAAGCTTTCTTT.

V usage is TRBV12-3 or TRBV12-4 and J usage is TRBJ2-1, with 8 bases matching TRBD2. The V segment lost 5 bases and the J segment 8 bases; nucleotides outside the gene matches: 5. This CDR3 spans 13 amino acids. CDR3 in DNA: TGTGCCAGCAGTCCCGGACTAGCTCATGAGCAGTTCTTC. This sequence encodes CASSPGLAHEQFF.

About this clone: Germline is not matched at one junction end, which may reflect a read error. In DNA form, the CDR3 reads TGTGCCAGCAGTTACTCGGGACTAGCGGGAAATGAGCAGTTCTTC. It codes for CASSYSGLAGNEQFF. The chain uses TRBV6-4 and TRBJ2-1, with 13 bases fitting TRBD2. This CDR3 comprises 15 residues. The germline CDR1 and CDR2 sequences are MRHNA and SNTAGT.

The sample holds a few counts of this clone. The chain joins TRBV28 to TRBJ2-3; D possibly corresponds to TRBD1 (6 bases). V was clipped by 6 bases and J by 2 bases, with 15 bases between them. Germline CDR1 reads MDHEN; CDR2 reads SYDVKM. This CDR3 has 15 residues. The DNA of the CDR3 is TGTGCCAGCAGCCTAGGGGGACACCCCACAGATACGCAGTATTTT. Amino acids: CASSLGGHPTDTQYF.

CDR3 sequence reads: CASSPNIPATGMYIQYF. CDR3 in DNA: TGTGCCAGCAGCCCCAACATTCCGGCCACAGGGATGTACATTCAGTACTTC. The chain is built from TRBV7-2 and TRBJ2-4, with D possibly TRBD1 on 6 matching bases. The ends were cut back, 5 bases at V and 8 bases at J, with 25 bases in the middle. This CDR3 has 17 residues. Germline CDR1 is SGHTA and CDR2 is FQGNSA.

V gene TRBV11-2 combines with J gene TRBJ2-2; 7 positions match TRBD2. Germline V lookup: CDR1 SGHAT, CDR2 FQNNGV. The V segment lost 5 bases and the J segment 4 bases; nucleotides outside the gene matches: 7. There are 15 residues in the CDR3. The CDR3 spells CASSPGAGVTGELFF. CDR3 DNA sequence: TGTGCCAGCAGCCCTGGGGCGGGAGTCACCGGGGAGCTGTTTTTT.

This chain uses TRBV7-9 with TRBJ1-4; TRBD1 matches at 7 bases. Germline V lookup: CDR1 SEHNR, CDR2 FQNEAQ (reference sequence). The CDR3 extends over 17 amino acids. The trim removed 0 bases at V and 3 bases at J, leaving 7 bases unmatched. CDR3 residues: CASSLAERTGPNEKLFF. The CDR3 DNA reads TGTGCCAGCAGCTTAGCGGAACGGACAGGCCCTAATGAAAAACTGTTTTTT.

V is TRBV28 and J is TRBJ2-2, with a possible D match to TRBD1 (5 bases). The V and J ends lost 7 bases and 5 bases respectively, with 17 bases between them. Germline V gene lookup returns CDR1 MDHEN and CDR2 SYDVKM. The CDR3 has 15 amino acids. DNA for the CDR3: TGTGCCAGCACCCTAACGGTGCAGGGAACCGGGGAGCTGTTTTTT. It encodes CASTLTVQGTGELFF.

This chain connects TRBV6-4 to TRBJ2-2; D perhaps matches TRBD2 (5 bases). V shed 2 bases and J shed 6 bases, with 13 bases lying between them. In germline, CDR1 is MRHNA, CDR2 SNTAGT. The CDR3 sequence is 15 residues long. The CDR3 region has the DNA TGTGCCAGCAGTGACGAGTACGGGGAAGCCGGGGAGCTGTTTTTT. It specifies CASSDEYGEAGELFF.

The V gene is TRBV5-1, the J gene TRBJ2-4, with D hard to call. The germline V gene has CDR1 SGHRS and CDR2 YFSETQ. CDR3 length: 19 residues. Trimming cost V 2 bases and J 0 bases, with 21 bases left between them. Written as DNA, the CDR3 is TGCGCCAGCAGCTTTCATCAGCGAGGCCCCTTTTTAGCCAAAAACATTCAGTACTTC. It encodes CASSFHQRGPFLAKNIQYF.

V gene TRBV7-3 combines with J gene TRBJ2-5; 7 bases map to TRBD1. The CDR3 covers 15 residues. V lost 5 bases, J lost 3 bases, and 9 bases stayed unmatched. Germline V lookup: CDR1 SGHTA, CDR2 FQGTGA. The CDR3 loop is CASSPRQGSEETQYF. CDR3 coding DNA: TGTGCCAGCAGCCCGCGACAGGGTTCAGAAGAGACCCAGTACTTC.

This chain connects TRBV19 to TRBJ2-3; 8 nucleotides match TRBD1. V gave up 3 bases and J gave up 6 bases; unmatched junction bases: 5. The germline V gene encodes CDR1 LNHDA and CDR2 SQIVND (reference sequence). The CDR3 runs to 14 residues. Here the CDR3 reads CASSIPGGADTQYF. CDR3 sequence (DNA): TGTGCCAGTAGTATCCCAGGGGGCGCCGATACGCAGTATTTT.

The table lists this clone with a count of one. The chain links TRBV7-6 to TRBJ1-1, with TRBD1 matching over 7 bases. This CDR3 region has 16 residues. From germline, CDR1 is SGHVS and CDR2 FNYEAQ. With 3 bases clipped from V and 7 bases from J, the junction kept 14 bases outside the gene matches. The CDR3 DNA follows: TGTGCCAGCAGCTTGCCCGTTCAGAGAGGGGGCGATGAAGCTTTCTTT. Amino acids: CASSLPVQRGGDEAFF.

The gene calls are TRBV4-3 and TRBJ2-7; D is uncertain. Germline V gene data show CDR1 as LGHNA and CDR2 as YSLEER. With 4 bases removed from V and 7 bases from J, the gap between germline ends came to 17 bases. The CDR3 has 14 residues. CDR3 bases: TGCGCCAGCAGCCTCTACCACTCTTCGGAGGAGCAGTACTTC. It is translated as CASSLYHSSEEQYF.

The V and J genes are TRBV30 and TRBJ1-1, with a weak D call TRBD1 (5 bases). This CDR3 spans 13 amino acids. Germline assignment: CDR1 GTSNPN and CDR2 SVGIG (reference sequence). V dropped 3 bases and J dropped 5 bases, with 13 bases sitting between them. The CDR3, as DNA: TGTGCCTGGAGGTTCAGGGTTGAGACTGAAGCTTTCTTT. Translating gives CAWRFRVETEAFF. The full variable domain, with the rest looked up from reference TRBV30 and TRBJ1-1, is SQTIHQWPATLVQPVGSPLSLECTVEGTSNPNLYWYRQAAGRGLQLLFYSVGIGQISSEVPQNLSASRPQDRQFILSSKKLLLSDSGFYLCAWRFRVETEAFFGQGTRLTVV.

V usage is TRBV2 and J usage is TRBJ1-1; the match to TRBD1 covers 7 bases. CDR3 length: 13 residues. CDR1 is SNHLY, CDR2 FYNNEI, per germline. The trim removed 6 bases at V and 12 bases at J, leaving 13 bases unmatched. CDR3 sequence: CASRPGTVPTTFF. CDR3 bases: TGTGCCAGCAGACCCGGGACAGTGCCGACCACTTTCTTT.

The V and J genes are TRBV5-6 and TRBJ1-1; possible D gene TRBD1, 6 bases. Trimming left V 1 base short and J 3 bases short, with 13 bases between. CDR3 size: 15 residues. Germline CDR1 is SGHDT and CDR2 is YYEEEE. The CDR3 DNA reads TGTGCCAGCAGCTTGTTGGGGGCATGGGACACTGAAGCTTTCTTT. Translated, it gives CASSLLGAWDTEAFF.

J is TRBJ2-1 and V is TRBV29-1, with TRBD1 as a possible D gene (7 bases). Per the germline V gene, CDR1 is SQVTM and CDR2 is ANQGSEA. The CDR3 runs 11 residues. The CDR3 DNA follows: TGCGGGGGGACAGTATACAATGAGCAGTTCTTC. Its translation: CGGTVYNEQFF.

This chain uses TRBV3-1 (or the pseudogene TRBV3-2) with TRBJ1-1; D not certain. Trimming pared 6 bases from V and 1 base from J, leaving 12 bases between. The CDR3 sequence is 14 residues long. The germline gives CDR1 LGHDT, CDR2 YNNKEL (reference sequence). The CDR3 nucleotides read TGTGCCAGCAGACAACGGGAGGAGAACACTGAAGCTTTCTTT. Encoded protein: CASRQREENTEAFF.

The chain couples TRBV28 to TRBJ1-2, with TRBD1 matching over 8 bases. CDR3 size: 13 residues. Germline V gene data show CDR1 as MDHEN and CDR2 as SYDVKM. J lost 6 bases, V lost 5 bases, and 5 bases had no gene match. CDR3 residues: CASSKRTGNGYTF. CDR3 nucleotide sequence: TGTGCCAGCAGTAAACGGACAGGGAATGGCTACACCTTC.

The chain uses TRBV27 and TRBJ1-1; 7 nucleotides align to TRBD1. The CDR3 consists of 15 residues. The germline V gene encodes CDR1 MNHEY and CDR2 SMNVEV (reference sequence). Trimming cost V 3 bases and J 5 bases; bases outside gene matches: 9. The DNA for the CDR3 is TGTGCCAGCAGTTTCCGGCTGCAGGGGGGTACTGAAGCTTTCTTT. As protein: CASSFRLQGGTEAFF.